The clone carrying this T cell receptor beta chain was seen many times. The data were obtained in a study of T-cell reconstitution after alpha-beta-depleted transplantation in children. A TCRbeta library incorporating unique molecular identifiers was prepared. Using its own MiXCR run on the PCR reads, TCRdb lists one record per CDR3 protein. The sample yields some 590,000 distinct CDR3 sequences, over 9.5% seen once. V was pared by 1 base and J by 1 base, with 9 bases between. CDR1 and CDR2 from the germline V gene are SGHTA and FQGTGA. CDR3 length: 15 amino acids. J is TRBJ2-3 and V is TRBV7-3; perhaps TRBD2 as D (6 bases). The sample in question was PBMCs from the stem cell graft donor, obtained from the stem cell graft. The receptor was isolated from a human donor who donated a stem cell graft to a child with acute myeloid leukemia. CDR3: CASSLSRRGTDTQYF. CDR3 bases: TGTGCCAGCAGCTTAAGCCGGAGGGGCACAGATACGCAGTATTTT. Full variable domain (outside the CDR3, taken from reference TRBV7-3 and TRBJ2-3): GAGVSQTPSNKVTEKGKYVELRCDPISGHTALYWYRQSLGQGPEFLIYFQGTGAADDSGLPNDRFFAVRPEGSVSTLKIQRTERGDSAVYLCASSLSRRGTDTQYFGPGTRLTVL.